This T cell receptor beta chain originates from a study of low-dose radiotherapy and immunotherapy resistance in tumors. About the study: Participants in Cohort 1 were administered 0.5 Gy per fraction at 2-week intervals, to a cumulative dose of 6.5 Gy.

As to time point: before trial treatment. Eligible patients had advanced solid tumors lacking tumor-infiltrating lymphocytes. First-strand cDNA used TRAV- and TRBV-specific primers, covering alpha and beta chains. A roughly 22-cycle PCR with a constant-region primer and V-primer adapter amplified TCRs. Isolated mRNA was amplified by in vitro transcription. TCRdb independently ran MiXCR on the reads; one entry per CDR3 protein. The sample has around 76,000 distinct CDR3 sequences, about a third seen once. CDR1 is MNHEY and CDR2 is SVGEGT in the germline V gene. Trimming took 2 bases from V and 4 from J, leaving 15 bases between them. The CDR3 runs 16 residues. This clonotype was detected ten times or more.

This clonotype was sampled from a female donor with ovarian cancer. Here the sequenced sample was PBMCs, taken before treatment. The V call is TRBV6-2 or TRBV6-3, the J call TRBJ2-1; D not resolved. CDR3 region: CASSYPAVSRYNEQFF. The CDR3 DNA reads TGTGCCAGCAGTTACCCGGCGGTTTCTAGGTACAATGAGCAGTTCTTC.